These T cell receptor beta chains were read from a single sample in a study of T cell responses to AZD1222 COVID-19 vaccine. TCRdb's table, derived via immunoSEQ multiplex PCR, lists solely in-frame clones and lacks some. The table includes some 130,000 clones, about nine tenths detected once. This sample comprised peripheral blood, obtained on day 0 of AZD1222 vaccination. These receptors came from an adult in good health. Both conserved end residues are part of each CDR3. The order of the fields is clone size, D gene, J gene, V gene, CDR3 length, CDR3 DNA, CDR3 protein. D genes are given only for firm matches. Part of the rows lack a size; the others show once, few, many or a class for expanded clones.

size: NA; D: NA; J: TRBJ2-6; V: TRBV29-1; length: 17; DNA: TGCAGCGTTGAGATTAGGGGGAGACTTACTGGGGCCAACGTCCTGACTTTC; CDR3: CSVEIRGRLTGANVLTF
size: NA; D: NA; J: TRBJ2-1; V: TRBV3-1/TRBV3-2; length: 16; DNA: TGTGCCAGCAGCCACGAACGCAGGACCCTGACAAATGAGCAGTTCTTC; CDR3: CASSHERRTLTNEQFF
size: many; D: NA; J: TRBJ1-6; V: TRBV6-1; length: 15; DNA: TGTGCCAGCAGTGAAGCGCATGGGGGCCCCCAACCCCTCCACTTT; CDR3: CASSEAHGGPQPLHF
size: NA; D: NA; J: TRBJ1-6; V: TRBV7-9; length: 15; DNA: TGTGCCAGCAGCTTCCTGTCAGGGGTAGCTTCACCCCTCCACTTT; CDR3: CASSFLSGVASPLHF
size: NA; D: NA; J: TRBJ2-7; V: TRBV6-2/TRBV6-3; length: 13; DNA: TGTGCCAGCAGTTGGAGGGGGGGCTACGAGCAGTACTTC; CDR3: CASSWRGGYEQYF
size: NA; D: NA; J: TRBJ2-4; V: TRBV4-1; length: 16; DNA: TGCGCCAGCAGCCAGCCTCTTAAGGACAGAAAAAACATTCAGTACTTC; CDR3: CASSQPLKDRKNIQYF
size: NA; D: NA; J: TRBJ2-7; V: TRBV6-5; length: 12; DNA: TGTGCCAGCCGGGACGGAGCCTACGAGCAGTACTTC; CDR3: CASRDGAYEQYF
size: NA; D: NA; J: TRBJ2-2; V: TRBV7-9; length: 18; DNA: TGTGCCAGCAGAGTAGGAACAGGGATCCTCCGAAACACCGGGGAGCTGTTTTTT; CDR3: CASRVGTGILRNTGELFF
size: NA; D: TRBD1; J: TRBJ1-2; V: TRBV6-5; length: 14; DNA: TGTGCCGCGGCCACTGACAGGGGGCTGGGGGGCTACACCTTC; CDR3: CAAATDRGLGGYTF
size: NA; D: NA; J: TRBJ1-6; V: TRBV11-2; length: 15; DNA: TGTGCCAGCAGCTTAAGGGGACGGTTGAATTCACCCCTCCACTTT; CDR3: CASSLRGRLNSPLHF
size: NA; D: TRBD1; J: TRBJ2-3; V: TRBV2; length: 17; DNA: TGTGCCAGCAGCGCACAGGACAGGCGGTCAATCACAGATACGCAGTATTTT; CDR3: CASSAQDRRSITDTQYF
size: once; D: NA; J: TRBJ1-3; V: TRBV10-3; length: 16; DNA: TGTGCCATCAGTGAACAAGGAATCCTCTCTGGAAACACCATATATTTT; CDR3: CAISEQGILSGNTIYF
size: NA; D: TRBD1; J: TRBJ1-1; V: TRBV18; length: 14; DNA: TGTGCCAGCTCACCATTACAGGGGGCTTCTGAAGCTTTCTTT; CDR3: CASSPLQGASEAFF
size: NA; D: NA; J: TRBJ1-2; V: TRBV30; length: 13; DNA: TGTGCCTGGAGTGTAGGGCTCAACTATGGCTACACCTTC; CDR3: CAWSVGLNYGYTF
size: NA; D: TRBD1; J: TRBJ1-3; V: TRBV7-9; length: 16; DNA: TGTGCCAGCAGCTTAACCTCAGGGGGCGCGGGAAACACCATATATTTT; CDR3: CASSLTSGGAGNTIYF
size: few; D: NA; J: TRBJ1-3; V: TRBV7-2; length: 15; DNA: TGTGCCAGCAGCTTAGGGCCGAGCTCTGGAAACACCATATATTTT; CDR3: CASSLGPSSGNTIYF
size: NA; D: NA; J: TRBJ1-2; V: TRBV7-2; length: 17; DNA: TGTGCCAGCAGCTTGGTGGGAGGCGGAGGGATTAACTATGGCTACACCTTC; CDR3: CASSLVGGGGINYGYTF
size: few; D: NA; J: TRBJ2-3; V: TRBV2; length: 14; DNA: TGTGCCAGCAGTGTAATAGGTCTCACAGATACGCAGTATTTT; CDR3: CASSVIGLTDTQYF
size: NA; D: NA; J: TRBJ1-1; V: TRBV27; length: 13; DNA: TGTGCCAGCAGATCGGGGGACGTGACTGAAGCTTTCTTT; CDR3: CASRSGDVTEAFF
size: NA; D: NA; J: TRBJ1-2; V: TRBV10-3; length: 12; DNA: TGTGCCATCTTAACGGCTAACTATGGCTACACCTTC; CDR3: CAILTANYGYTF
size: NA; D: NA; J: TRBJ1-6; V: TRBV19; length: 12; DNA: TGTGCCAGCGGAAGATATAATTCACCCCTCCACTTT; CDR3: CASGRYNSPLHF
size: few; D: NA; J: TRBJ1-1; V: TRBV7-9; length: 12; DNA: TGTGCCAGCAGCTTGCACTTCGGGGAAGCTTTCTTT; CDR3: CASSLHFGEAFF
size: NA; D: TRBD1; J: TRBJ1-6; V: TRBV11-2; length: 16; DNA: TGTGCCAGCAGCTCGGCAGGGGGCGCCTATAATTCACCCCTCCACTTT; CDR3: CASSSAGGAYNSPLHF
size: NA; D: NA; J: TRBJ1-4; V: TRBV4-2; length: 15; DNA: TGTGCCAGCAGCCAAGGGACAGCGTCGAGTGAAAAACTGTTTTTT; CDR3: CASSQGTASSEKLFF
size: NA; D: NA; J: TRBJ2-7; V: TRBV30; length: 14; DNA: TGTGCCTGGAGTGGAGGGAGGGGGGCCTACGAGCAGTACTTC; CDR3: CAWSGGRGAYEQYF